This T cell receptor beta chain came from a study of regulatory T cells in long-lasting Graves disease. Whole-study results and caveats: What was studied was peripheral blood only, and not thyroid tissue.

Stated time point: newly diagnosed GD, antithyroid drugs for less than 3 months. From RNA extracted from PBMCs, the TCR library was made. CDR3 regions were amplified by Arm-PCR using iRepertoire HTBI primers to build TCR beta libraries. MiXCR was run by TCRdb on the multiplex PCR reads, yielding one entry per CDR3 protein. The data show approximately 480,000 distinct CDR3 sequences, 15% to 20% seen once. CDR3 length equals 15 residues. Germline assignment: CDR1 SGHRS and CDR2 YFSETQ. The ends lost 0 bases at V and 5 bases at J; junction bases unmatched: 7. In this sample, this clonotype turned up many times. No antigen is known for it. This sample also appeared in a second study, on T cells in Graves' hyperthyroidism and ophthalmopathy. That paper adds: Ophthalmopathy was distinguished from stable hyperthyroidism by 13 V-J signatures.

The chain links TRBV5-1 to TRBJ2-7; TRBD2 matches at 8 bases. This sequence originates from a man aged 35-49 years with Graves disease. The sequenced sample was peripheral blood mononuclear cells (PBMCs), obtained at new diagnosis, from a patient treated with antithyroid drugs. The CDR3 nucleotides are TGCGCCAGCAGCTTGGGTTTACTAGCGGTGAACGAGCAGTACTTC. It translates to CASSLGLLAVNEQYF.